This T cell receptor (beta chain) emerged from a study of T cell responses to AZD1222 COVID-19 vaccine. Study-wide findings and caveats: Repertoire sampling was restricted to post-peak T cell response timepoints. Most donors were white British and more were female, and clonal diversity was possibly underestimated.

Measured with immunoSEQ multiplex PCR; TCRdb has only the in-frame clones, and not every one. The sample lists 150,000 to 200,000 clones, about 90% seen once, with roughly 6% in the top ten. In regard to this clone: Antigen: not known.

Between the trimmed V and J ends, which lost 9 bases and 6 bases, there was a span of 23 bases. This CDR3 region has 15 residues. The germline V gene has CDR1 MDHEN and CDR2 SYDVKM. The chain is built from TRBV28 and TRBJ1-2, with D perhaps TRBD1 (5 bases). The sequencing here drew on peripheral blood, taken on day 0 of AZD1222 vaccination. The clonotype was recovered from an adult in good health. Here the CDR3 reads CASLGTDASQDGYTF. CDR3 coding DNA: TGTGCCAGTCTCGGGACGGACGCCTCGCAGGATGGCTACACCTTC.